Listed here is a single T cell receptor (beta chain). Its antigen is not yet known. Base qualities are not provided; no much larger clone lies one nucleotide away. The library was produced with the immunoSEQ multiplex PCR assay. Per the original workflow: To diagnose cytomegalovirus status from the catalog of TCR beta chain sequences, a statistical classification framework was built. TCRdb took over this immuneACCESS table, retaining in-frame rearrangements with V and J assigned. Such tables are incomplete; in checked studies, under half of the missing clones stem from an unresolved V gene, and the remainder is unexplained. The V and J calls and clone size are taken from that table; D and trimming were inferred from the DNA. In this sample the table shows 250,000 to 400,000 clones, about 85% of which occur a single time. Roughly 1.1% of the sample goes to the ten largest clones. Separate from the approximately 700-subject first cohort, the validation cohort of about 120 subjects was the group to which the donors belonged.

The sample belongs to a study of cytomegalovirus exposure and HLA in healthy donors (dated by TCRdb to 2016 to 2017). About the investigation overall: A later analysis indicated that the 120 or so validation repertoires were generated on the platform also employed for the approximately 700 repertoires of the first cohort. The study aimed to test whether signatures of past pathogen exposure could be identified by cataloging public T cell receptors. A separate validation cohort of 100 to 150 different subjects was used in addition to the 666-subject first cohort. The study combined high-throughput TCR immunosequencing, statistical association of individual TCRs with disease status, and machine learning to predict cytomegalovirus infection status. Results the study describes overall, beyond this receptor: Of the cluster scores, 85% to 95% were above 0 in a later analysis, which found that TCRs clustered in the first cohort also tended to co-occur in the 120 or so validation repertoires. Most TCR sequences were observed very rarely across donors, whereas some public TCRs were present in many individuals. The study listed 150 to 200 TCR beta chains as associated with cytomegalovirus. In vitro tests confirmed that three of the cytomegalovirus-associated TCR beta chains recognize cytomegalovirus antigens. It was suggested by the authors that the approach could potentially be generalized to other disease states and immunological phenotypes. The validation cohort had no HLA typing available for a later analysis, so co-occurrence within that cohort was assessed over all 120 or so repertoires. In both the original and validation cohorts, the classifier was reported to diagnose cytomegalovirus status with high specificity and sensitivity.

Compared with germline, V lacks 1 base and J lacks 6 bases; bases without a gene match: 0. Taken from cysteine to phenylalanine, the CDR3 has 12 residues. The read is trimmed to its CDR3 DNA, 36 bases read in frame from base 1. CDR1 SGHTA and CDR2 FQGNSA are derived from the germline V gene. Sequenced: PBMCs. The TCR was taken from a young woman in good health and CMV-seropositive. This chain joins TRBV7-2 to TRBJ2-7; 7 bases in the middle match TRBD1. CDR3 loop: CASSLDRGEQYF. The nucleotide sequence is TGTGCCAGCAGCTTAGACAGGGGCGAGCAGTACTTC.